This TCR beta chain was sequenced for a study of CD8+CD57+ T cells in acquired aplastic anemia. CDR1 is KGHDR and CDR2 is SFDVKD in the germline V gene. The CDR3 is made up of 17 amino acids. The ends were cut back, 4 bases at V and 4 bases at J, with 19 bases in the middle. It was genomic DNA that served as the template for profiling TCR beta VDJ and CDR3. A single record per CDR3 protein comes from TCRdb applying MiXCR to the reads. The sample lists over 150,000 distinct CDR3 sequences, 71% seen once, with 45% to 60% in the top ten. CD8+CD57+ cell expansion, shown by flow cytometry, had occurred in the patients selected for sequencing.

The TCR was taken from a human donor with aplastic anemia. Sequencing was done on a sample of sorted CD4+, CD8+, or CD8+CD57+ T cells (not recorded which) from PBMCs. The chain uses TRBV24-1 and TRBJ2-1; D is possibly TRBD1 or TRBD2 (5 bases each). This CDR3 reads CATSDPTRGFGYNEQFF. The CDR3 DNA reads TGTGCCACCAGTGACCCAACTAGGGGCTTCGGGTACAATGAGCAGTTCTTC.